The TCR beta chain described here comes from a study of T-cell reconstitution after alpha-beta-depleted transplantation in children. Unique molecular identifiers were incorporated into the prepared TCRbeta library. TCRdb processed the PCR reads anew with MiXCR; each CDR3 protein has one entry. The sample holds about 980,000 distinct CDR3 sequences; about 30% are singletons and the top ten take 28%. With respect to this clonotype: The antigen remains undetermined.

CDR3 length: 15 amino acids. V lost 8 bases to trimming and J lost 8 bases; unmatched junction nucleotides: 12. Overall study findings and caveats: Roughly two months post-transplant, alpha-beta T cells reportedly originated from several hundred graft clones that had expanded. T-cell counts and diversity at one year post-transplant came mainly from newly produced T cells.

The V call is TRBV12-3 or TRBV12-4, the J call TRBJ1-2, with 12 bases aligning to TRBD1. Sample: PBMCs, mostly from graft donor cells, taken 360 days after TCRalphabeta/CD19-depleted stem cell transplant. This receptor was identified in a boy under two years old who had a stem cell transplant for SCID, so the T cells may come from the graft donor. In nucleotides, the CDR3 is TGTGCCAGCGTGGGTCTCGGGACAGGGGGCTACGGCTACACCTTC. Translated: CASVGLGTGGYGYTF.